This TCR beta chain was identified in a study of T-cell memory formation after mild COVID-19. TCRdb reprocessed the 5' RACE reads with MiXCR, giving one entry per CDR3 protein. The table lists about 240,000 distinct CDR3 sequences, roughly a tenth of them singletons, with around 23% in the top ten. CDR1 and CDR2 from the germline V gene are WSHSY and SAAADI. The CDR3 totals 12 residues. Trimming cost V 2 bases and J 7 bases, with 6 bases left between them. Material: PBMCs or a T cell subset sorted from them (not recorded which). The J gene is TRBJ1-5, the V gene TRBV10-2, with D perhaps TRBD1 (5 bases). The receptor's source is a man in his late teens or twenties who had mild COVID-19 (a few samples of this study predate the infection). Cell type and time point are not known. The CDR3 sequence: CASSEGAQPQHF. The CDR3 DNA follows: TGCGCCAGCAGTGAGGGGGCCCAGCCCCAGCATTTT.